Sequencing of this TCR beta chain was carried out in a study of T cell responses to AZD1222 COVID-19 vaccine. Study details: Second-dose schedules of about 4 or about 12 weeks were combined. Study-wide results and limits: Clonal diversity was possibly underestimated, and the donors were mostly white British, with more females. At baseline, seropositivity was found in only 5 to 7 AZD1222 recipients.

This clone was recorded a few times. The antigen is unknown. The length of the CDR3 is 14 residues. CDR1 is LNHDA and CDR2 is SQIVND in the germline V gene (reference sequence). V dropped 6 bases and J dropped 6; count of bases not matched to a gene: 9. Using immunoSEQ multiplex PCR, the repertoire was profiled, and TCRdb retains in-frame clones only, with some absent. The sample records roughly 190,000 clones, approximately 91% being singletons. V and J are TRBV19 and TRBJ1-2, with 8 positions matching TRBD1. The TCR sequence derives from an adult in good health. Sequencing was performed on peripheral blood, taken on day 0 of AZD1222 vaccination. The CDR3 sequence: CASRQLDRENGYTF. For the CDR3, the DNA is TGTGCCAGTAGGCAGTTGGACAGGGAGAATGGCTACACCTTC. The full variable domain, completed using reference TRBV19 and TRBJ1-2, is DGGITQSPKYLFRKEGQNVTLSCEQNLNHDAMYWYRQDPGQGLRLIYYSQIVNDFQKGDIAEGYSVSREKKESFPLTVTSAQKNPTAFYLCASRQLDRENGYTFGSGTRLTVV.